The clone carrying this T cell receptor beta chain was detected only a few times. As yet, its antigen is unknown. The data were taken from a study of T cell repertoires in cytomegalovirus infection. In the study overall: A matching HLA type, together with CMV infection, was signaled by public TCR beta signatures. Study-level results: Dominating the ex vivo response were TCR beta clonotypes that were CMV-specific and HLA-C-restricted.

Trimming cost V 1 base and J 4 bases, with 16 bases left between them. This CDR3 is 16 amino acids long. Germline CDR1 SGHVS, CDR2 FQNEAQ. TCRdb fed the reads into MiXCR, producing one record per CDR3 protein. The sample has about 63,000 distinct CDR3 sequences, around 21% seen once. The specimen comprised CD8+ T cells from cultured PBMCs, sampled from culture after CMV antigen stimulation. This TCR came from a human donor in good health (CMV status not recorded). Some clones in this sample may be carry-over from other donors' samples. The gene calls are TRBV7-8 and TRBJ1-2; D possibly corresponds to TRBD1 (6 bases). The CDR3 loop is CASSLELGQRIYGYTF. The CDR3 coding sequence is TGTGCCAGCAGCTTAGAGCTCGGACAGAGAATCTATGGCTACACCTTC.